These 22 T cell receptor beta chains were all obtained from the same sample, sequenced in a study of response to subunit inactivated influenza vaccine. TCRdb used MiXCR to reprocess the RT-PCR reads, holding one entry per CDR3 protein. Of around 650,000 distinct CDR3 sequences detected, 15% to 19% appear once; the ten largest clones hold roughly 11%. Sequencing used PBMCs from blood, obtained 11 to 12 days after vaccination. The receptors here all came from a man in his forties or fifties who received an inactivated influenza vaccine.

This clonotype was seen at least ten times. The chain uses TRBV12-3 or TRBV12-4 and TRBJ1-2; 7 bases agree with TRBD1. The CDR3 has 14 amino acids. Unmatched junction bases numbered 4, after V lost 1 base and J lost 5 bases. The CDR3 here is CASSLGDRTYGYTF. The CDR3, as DNA: TGTGCCAGCAGTTTAGGGGACAGAACGTATGGCTACACCTTC.

This clonotype was seen a few times. The chain has TRBV30 and TRBJ2-7, with D possibly being TRBD1 (6 bases). Trimming stripped 3 bases from V and 6 bases from J, with 18 bases between. CDR1 GTSNPN and CDR2 SVGIG come from the germline V gene (reference sequence). This CDR3 spans 14 amino acids. The CDR3 nucleotides read TGTGCCTGGAGGTCCGGGACATCCCACGGCGAGCAGTACTTC. Translation gives CAWRSGTSHGEQYF.

The V and J genes are TRBV2 and TRBJ2-6; TRBD1 matches 10 bases. J gave up 0 bases and V 6 bases, and 5 bases lay outside the gene matches. The germline CDR1 and CDR2 sequences are SNHLY and FYNNEI. The CDR3 length is 17 residues. CDR3 bases: TGTGCCAGCAGGACAGGGGGCTCTAACTCTGGGGCCAACGTCCTGACTTTC. Amino acids: CASRTGGSNSGANVLTF.

This clonotype was seen more than once but under ten times. V usage is TRBV7-9 and J usage is TRBJ2-3; 8 bases agree with TRBD2. This CDR3 region has 15 residues. V was clipped by 0 bases and J by 4 bases; unmatched bases: 3. Germline V gives CDR1 SEHNR, CDR2 FQNEAQ (reference sequence). The CDR3 DNA follows: TGTGCCAGCAGCTTAGCAGCGGGAGCGTCAGATACGCAGTATTTT. Translated, it gives CASSLAAGASDTQYF.

This clonotype was counted many times. The V gene is TRBV12-3 or TRBV12-4, the J gene TRBJ1-1; D uncertain. Trimming left V 8 bases short and J 3 bases short, with 13 bases between. The CDR3 loop spans 13 amino acids. In nucleotides, the CDR3 is TGTGCCAGCTCGCCTCTCGGGCACACTGAAGCTTTCTTT. The encoded protein is CASSPLGHTEAFF.

CDR3 amino acids: CSASPGQGNSPLHF. For the CDR3, the DNA is TGCAGTGCTAGCCCGGGACAGGGTAATTCACCCCTCCACTTT. V and J are TRBV20-1 and TRBJ1-6; 9 bases fit TRBD1. Germline V lookup: CDR1 DFQATT, CDR2 SNEGSKA (reference sequence). With 3 bases clipped from V and 6 bases from J, the junction kept 3 bases outside the gene matches. There are 14 residues in the CDR3.

CDR3 protein: CSARAFGTVEQYF. For the CDR3, the DNA is TGCAGTGCTAGAGCTTTTGGAACAGTCGAGCAGTACTTC. The rearrangement joins TRBV20-1 to TRBJ2-7; D not certain. There are 13 residues in the CDR3. Germline V gives CDR1 DFQATT, CDR2 SNEGSKA (reference sequence). The V end lost 1 base, the J end lost 6 bases, and 13 bases lay between the germline ends.

This clonotype was recorded a few times. The rearrangement uses TRBV3-1 and TRBJ2-1; the D gene is possibly TRBD1 (6 bases). Trimming cost V 3 bases and J 0 bases, with 12 bases left between them. This CDR3 is 16 amino acids long. Germline values: CDR1 LGHDT, CDR2 YNNKEL (reference sequence). The CDR3 region has the DNA TGTGCCAGCAGCCAGGGGACATCGAGCTCCTACAATGAGCAGTTCTTC. Amino acids: CASSQGTSSSYNEQFF.

The CDR3 is CAISESTGTQETQYF. CDR3 bases: TGTGCCATCAGTGAGTCGACAGGGACTCAAGAGACCCAGTACTTC. The rearrangement links TRBV10-3 to TRBJ2-5, with TRBD1 as a possible D gene (7 bases). Germline V gene sequence: CDR1 ENHRY, CDR2 SYGVKD. The CDR3 is 15 residues long. V lost 0 bases to trimming and J lost 2 bases, with 10 bases between them.

This clonotype appeared a few times. The chain employs TRBV6-2 or TRBV6-3 and TRBJ2-1; TRBD2 aligns across 16 bases. The CDR3 has 17 residues. Germline V gene data show CDR1 as MNHEY and CDR2 as SVGEGT. The ends lost 2 bases at V and 6 bases at J; junction bases unmatched: 4. The CDR3 DNA sequence: TGTGCCAGCAGTTACGGGACTAGCGGGGGGGCCGGCAATGAGCAGTTCTTC. It codes for CASSYGTSGGAGNEQFF.

This clonotype was seen more than once but under ten times. The chain carries TRBV12-3 or TRBV12-4 and TRBJ2-1, with D unclear. The CDR3 loop spans 12 amino acids. Trimming took 6 bases from V and 8 from J, leaving 11 bases between them. Here the CDR3 DNA reads TGTGCCAGCAGCTCTAGGACGGATGAGCAGTTCTTC. Translation gives CASSSRTDEQFF.

The V call is TRBV4-3, the J call TRBJ2-6, with D unclear. V lost 1 base and J lost 4, with 11 bases in between. In germline, CDR1 is LGHNA, CDR2 YSLEER. The CDR3 runs to 16 residues. CDR3: CASSQALRSGANVLTF. The DNA for the CDR3 is TGCGCCAGCAGCCAAGCCCTGCGAAGCGGGGCCAACGTCCTGACTTTC.

CDR3 in DNA: TGTGCCAGCAGCTTAAGCGGGGGGTTGGATGAGCAGTTCTTC. Protein sequence: CASSLSGGLDEQFF. The rearrangement joins TRBV11-2 to TRBJ2-1; 9 bases line up with TRBD2. This CDR3 has 14 amino acids. The V segment lost 2 bases and the J segment 8 bases; nucleotides outside the gene matches: 4. Germline V lookup: CDR1 SGHAT, CDR2 FQNNGV.

J is TRBJ2-2 and V is TRBV29-1; TRBD1 matches at 11 bases. J gave up 2 bases and V 7 bases, and 3 bases lay outside the gene matches. Germline CDR1 is SQVTM and CDR2 is ANQGSEA. CDR3 length: 14 residues. The CDR3: CSAGQGANTGELFF. CDR3 DNA: TGCAGCGCCGGACAGGGGGCAAACACCGGGGAGCTGTTTTTT.

V usage is TRBV6-6 and J usage is TRBJ2-7; D call uncertain. The CDR3 is 13 residues long. The ends were cut back, 7 bases at V and 2 bases at J, with 12 bases in the middle. Germline-derived CDR1 and CDR2 are MNHNY and SVGAGI (reference sequence). CDR3 nucleotides: TGTGCCAGCACCGAGACATTAGCCTACGAGCAGTACTTC. Amino acids: CASTETLAYEQYF.

This clonotype occurred many times. V usage is TRBV12-3 or TRBV12-4 and J usage is TRBJ1-1, with unresolved D. The germline V and J ends were trimmed by 5 bases and 5 bases, with 15 bases remaining between them. The CDR3 sequence is 14 residues long. The CDR3 region is CASSPRGGRTEAFF. The CDR3 DNA sequence: TGTGCCAGCAGTCCTCGAGGAGGGCGGACTGAAGCTTTCTTT.

This clonotype was picked up many times. The rearrangement joins TRBV5-6 to TRBJ1-6, with D unresolved. This CDR3 is built from 13 residues. Trimming removed 5 bases from V and 5 bases from J, with 8 bases in between. Germline V gene sequence: CDR1 SGHDT, CDR2 YYEEEE. The CDR3 DNA is TGTGCCAGCAGGACATGGGATAATTCACCCCTCCACTTT. Residues: CASRTWDNSPLHF.

This clonotype was counted only a few times. The chain is built from TRBV20-1 and TRBJ2-3, with TRBD2 identical over 10 bases. The germline V gene encodes CDR1 DFQATT and CDR2 SNEGSKA (reference sequence). Trimming cost V 1 base and J 2 bases; bases outside gene matches: 9. There are 17 residues in the CDR3. The CDR3 coding sequence is TGCAGTGCTAGAGTAATAGCGGGGGGACGTTACACAGATACGCAGTATTTT. It encodes CSARVIAGGRYTDTQYF.

The chain couples TRBV29-1 to TRBJ2-7; TRBD1 is a possible D gene (6 bases). The V end lost 7 bases, the J end lost 7 bases, and 17 bases lay between the germline ends. This CDR3 has 12 residues. The germline gives CDR1 SQVTM, CDR2 ANQGSEA. The DNA for the CDR3 is TGCAGCGGGCAGGGGCAATTTGGGGAGCAGTACTTC. This gives the protein CSGQGQFGEQYF.

CDR3 sequence: CASSPSGESTDTQYF. The DNA for the CDR3 is TGTGCCAGCAGCCCCTCAGGGGAATCAACAGATACGCAGTATTTT. The chain links TRBV7-9 to TRBJ2-3, with a possible D match to TRBD1 (6 bases). V lost 5 bases, J lost 3 bases, and 15 bases lay in between. Germline assignment: CDR1 SEHNR and CDR2 FQNEAQ (reference sequence). The CDR3 is 15 amino acids.

This clonotype turned up a few times. CDR3 loop: CASSFWTEEETQYF. CDR3 nucleotides: TGTGCCAGCAGCTTCTGGACGGAAGAAGAGACCCAGTACTTC. The chain employs TRBV5-6 and TRBJ2-5; D is undetermined. CDR3 size: 14 residues. The V and J ends lost 2 bases and 3 bases respectively, with 11 bases between them. Per germline, CDR1 SGHDT and CDR2 YYEEEE. Full variable domain (missing parts from reference TRBV5-6 and TRBJ2-5): DAGVTQSPTHLIKTRGQQVTLRCSPKSGHDTVSWYQQALGQGPQFIFQYYEEEERQRGNFPDRFSGHQFPNYSSELNVNALLLGDSALYLCASSFWTEEETQYFGPGTRLLVL.

This chain uses TRBV4-1 with TRBJ1-5, with TRBD1 matching 8 bases. The germline V gene has CDR1 MGHRA and CDR2 YSYEKL. The CDR3 covers 21 residues. Unmatched junction bases numbered 16, after V lost 0 bases and J lost 0 bases. CDR3 sequence reads: CASSQEIDRGKIGHSNQPQHF. CDR3 coding DNA: TGCGCCAGCAGCCAAGAAATCGACAGGGGAAAGATAGGGCATAGCAATCAGCCCCAGCATTTT.